This T cell receptor (beta chain) was captured by sequencing in a study of regulatory T cells in long-lasting Graves disease. With iRepertoire HTBI primers and Arm-PCR of CDR3 regions, TCR beta libraries were built. A single record per CDR3 protein comes from TCRdb applying MiXCR to the multiplex PCR reads. The sample records some 490,000 distinct CDR3 sequences, about 12% being singletons. The time point here: newly diagnosed GD, antithyroid drugs for less than 3 months. Extracted RNA from PBMCs served as the source of the TCR library. The table lists this clonotype with many counts. The sample also formed part of further work on T cells in Graves' hyperthyroidism and ophthalmopathy.

The TCR was taken from a woman aged 30 to 39 with Graves disease. This sample comprised peripheral blood mononuclear cells (PBMCs), obtained at new diagnosis, from a patient treated with antithyroid drugs.

The CDR3 sequence is CASNLAGSTDTQYF. The DNA of the CDR3 is TGTGCCAGCAACCTAGCGGGAAGCACAGATACGCAGTATTTT. The chain uses TRBV6-2 or TRBV6-3 and TRBJ2-3; 9 bases are shared with TRBD2. Germline CDR1 and CDR2: MNHEY and SVGEGT. The CDR3 extends over 14 amino acids. V shed 7 bases, J shed 0 bases, and the junction held 2 bases outside the gene matches.